One sample yielded the 8 T cell receptor beta chains listed below, sequenced in a study of OX40 agonist ivuxolimab in advanced cancers. Only in-frame clones appear in the TCRdb table, and some are missing; sequencing was by immunoSEQ multiplex PCR. The data contain fewer than 80,000 clones, roughly nine tenths of them seen just once; the ten biggest clones take up 12%. Source: CD4+ or CD8+ T cells sorted from blood, taken in a trial of the OX40 agonist ivuxolimab. The receptors were gathered from an adult with an advanced solid tumor such as melanoma, head and neck, liver or kidney cancer.

The genes are TRBV6-5 and TRBJ2-1; the match to TRBD2 covers 7 bases. V trimming: 4 bases; J trimming: 9 bases; junction bases outside the gene matches: 3. Looked up from germline, CDR1 is MNHEY and CDR2 is SVGAGI. The CDR3 consists of 12 residues. CDR3 sequence reads: CASSLGGGEQFF. CDR3 nucleotides: TGTGCCAGCAGTTTGGGGGGGGGTGAGCAGTTCTTC.

V is TRBV13 and J is TRBJ1-5; unclear D gene. V was shortened by 0 bases and J by 9 bases, with 15 bases between the two germline ends. The CDR3 runs to 15 residues. CDR1 and CDR2 from the germline V gene are PRHDT and FYEKMQ (reference sequence). CDR3 sequence reads: CASSLGGKPLPPQHF. In DNA, the CDR3 is TGTGCCAGCAGCTTAGGAGGGAAACCCCTGCCGCCCCAGCATTTT.

This clone was detected once. The chain joins TRBV14 to TRBJ2-5; D might be TRBD2 (5 bases). V was clipped by 1 base and J by 0 bases, with 6 bases between them. There are 14 residues in the CDR3. Germline V gene lookup returns CDR1 SGHDN and CDR2 FVKESK. The CDR3: CASSQGEYQETQYF. Written as DNA, the CDR3 is TGTGCCAGCAGCCAAGGGGAGTACCAAGAGACCCAGTACTTC.

V and J are TRBV19 and TRBJ1-1; tentative D call: TRBD1 (6 bases). CDR1 LNHDA and CDR2 SQIVND come from the germline V gene (reference sequence). There are 16 residues in the CDR3. Between the trimmed V and J ends, which lost 2 bases and 2 bases, there was a span of 15 bases. The CDR3 DNA follows: TGTGCCAGTAGTATAACGGGGGGGCTAAGAAACACTGAAGCTTTCTTT. Translating gives CASSITGGLRNTEAFF.

This clone has just one count. The DNA for the CDR3 is TGTGCCAGCAGCGTAGACGGAAGGGAGACAGATACGCAGTATTTT. Amino acid sequence: CASSVDGRETDTQYF. The chain has TRBV9 and TRBJ2-3; possible D gene TRBD2, 5 bases. The V end was cut by 0 bases, the J end by 3 bases, with 11 bases between. The CDR3 totals 15 residues. Germline CDR1 reads SGDLS; CDR2 reads YYNGEE.

The rearrangement joins TRBV6-6 to TRBJ1-1; possible D gene TRBD1, 6 bases. Germline CDR1 reads MNHNY; CDR2 reads SVGAGI (reference sequence). With 0 bases removed from V and 2 bases from J, the gap between germline ends came to 7 bases. The CDR3 extends over 14 amino acids. The CDR3 loop reads CASSYSRGNTEAFF. CDR3 coding DNA: TGTGCCAGCAGTTACTCCAGGGGAAACACTGAAGCTTTCTTT.

The chain links TRBV4-1 to TRBJ2-7; 10 bases line up with TRBD1. The V gene's germline CDR1 is MGHRA and CDR2 YSYEKL. Germline trimming cut 2 bases from V and 6 bases from J; bases unmatched to any gene: 13. The CDR3 extends over 17 amino acids. The CDR3 region is CASSQRIPGQGIGEQYF. CDR3 DNA: TGCGCCAGCAGCCAAAGAATCCCGGGACAGGGGATAGGCGAGCAGTACTTC.

The chain has TRBV27 and TRBJ1-4; D not resolved. Germline CDR1 is MNHEY and CDR2 is SMNVEV (reference sequence). V was cut by 4 bases and J by 3 bases, with 6 bases left in between. CDR3 length: 13 residues. The CDR3 DNA is TGTGCCAGCAGTTACCAAGCTAATGAAAAACTGTTTTTT. It yields the protein CASSYQANEKLFF.